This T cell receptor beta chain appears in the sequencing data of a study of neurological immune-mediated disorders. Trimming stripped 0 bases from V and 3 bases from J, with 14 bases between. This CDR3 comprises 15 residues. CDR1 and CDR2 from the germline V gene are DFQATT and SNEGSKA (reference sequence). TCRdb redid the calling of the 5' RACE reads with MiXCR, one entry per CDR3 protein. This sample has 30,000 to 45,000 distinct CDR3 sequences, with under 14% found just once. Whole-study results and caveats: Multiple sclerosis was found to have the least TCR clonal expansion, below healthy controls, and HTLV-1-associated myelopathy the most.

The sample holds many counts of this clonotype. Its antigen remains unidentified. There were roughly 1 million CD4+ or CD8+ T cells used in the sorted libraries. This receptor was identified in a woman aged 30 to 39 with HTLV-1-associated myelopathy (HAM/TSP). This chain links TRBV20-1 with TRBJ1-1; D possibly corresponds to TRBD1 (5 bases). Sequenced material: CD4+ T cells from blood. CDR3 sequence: CSARDLRRGDTEAFF. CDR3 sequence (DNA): TGCAGTGCTAGAGATCTTAGGAGGGGCGACACTGAAGCTTTCTTT.